This is a list of T cell receptor beta chains from one sample in a study of T cells in Graves' hyperthyroidism and ophthalmopathy. TCRdb analysed the multiplex PCR reads with MiXCR anew, one entry per CDR3 protein. The repertoire includes a few hundred thousand distinct CDR3 sequences, approximately 15% of them detected once, and about 20% sits in the top ten. Input material: blood. Receptor source: a woman under 40 with Graves' ophthalmopathy. Both conserved end residues are part of each CDR3. Fields, in order: J gene, V gene, clone size, D gene, CDR3 DNA, CDR3 protein. A D gene is named only where the DNA matches it firmly. Clone size is not always given. Where it is, it says once, few, many or a class for expanded clones.

J gene: TRBJ1-1; V gene: TRBV13; clone size: many; D gene: -; CDR3 DNA: TGTGCCAGCAGCTTAGACGGGGGGAACACTGAAGCTTTCTTT; CDR3 protein: CASSLDGGNTEAFF
J gene: TRBJ2-7; V gene: TRBV4-2; clone size: -; D gene: -; CDR3 DNA: TGTGCCAGCAGCCAAGCAGGGTTTGGGTACGAGCAGTACTTC; CDR3 protein: CASSQAGFGYEQYF
J gene: TRBJ1-4; V gene: TRBV6-9; clone size: -; D gene: TRBD1; CDR3 DNA: TGTGCCAGCAGTTCGGAGGGGGGGACAGCCCAACGGGGAAAACTGTTTTTT; CDR3 protein: CASSSEGGTAQRGKLFF
J gene: TRBJ1-3; V gene: TRBV18; clone size: -; D gene: -; CDR3 DNA: TGTGCCAGCTCACCTGCCGACAGGACCCCCTCTGGAAACACCATATATTTT; CDR3 protein: CASSPADRTPSGNTIYF
J gene: TRBJ1-1; V gene: TRBV6-1; clone size: many; D gene: -; CDR3 DNA: TGTGCCAGCACCACACCCGGGGGGACTGAAGCTTTCTTT; CDR3 protein: CASTTPGGTEAFF
J gene: TRBJ2-1; V gene: TRBV6-6; clone size: many; D gene: -; CDR3 DNA: TGTGCCAGCAGTTACCTTATTTCGGGGGCCAACAATGAGCAGTTCTTC; CDR3 protein: CASSYLISGANNEQFF
J gene: TRBJ1-1; V gene: TRBV4-1; clone size: many; D gene: -; CDR3 DNA: TGCGCCAGCAGCCATGTAGTGGTATTCACTGAAGCTTTCTTT; CDR3 protein: CASSHVVVFTEAFF
J gene: TRBJ1-6; V gene: TRBV12-3/TRBV12-4; clone size: many; D gene: -; CDR3 DNA: TGTGCCAGCACCTTGGACGGGGCCCTCCACTTT; CDR3 protein: CASTLDGALHF
J gene: TRBJ2-3; V gene: TRBV2; clone size: many; D gene: TRBD2; CDR3 DNA: TGTGCCAGCAAGATGACTAGCGGGGATGCAGATACGCAGTATTTT; CDR3 protein: CASKMTSGDADTQYF
J gene: TRBJ2-3; V gene: TRBV19; clone size: -; D gene: TRBD1; CDR3 DNA: TGTGCCAGTACCCAGGGACAGGGGACAGATACGCAGTATTTT; CDR3 protein: CASTQGQGTDTQYF
J gene: TRBJ1-2; V gene: TRBV6-1; clone size: many; D gene: -; CDR3 DNA: TGTGCCAGCAGAGACAGTCCCTACTATGGCTACACCTTC; CDR3 protein: CASRDSPYYGYTF
J gene: TRBJ2-5; V gene: TRBV3-1; clone size: few; D gene: -; CDR3 DNA: TGTGCCAGCAGCCCCACGGGCTTGGAGTACGCGGAGACCCAGTACTTC; CDR3 protein: CASSPTGLEYAETQYF
J gene: TRBJ2-5; V gene: TRBV20-1; clone size: many; D gene: TRBD2; CDR3 DNA: TGCAGTGCAGCGGGGGCGGGGGGCACGCAAGAGACCCAGTACTTC; CDR3 protein: CSAAGAGGTQETQYF
J gene: TRBJ2-5; V gene: TRBV5-5; clone size: few; D gene: -; CDR3 DNA: TGTGCCAGCAGCTCCTTAACAGGGATGGAGACCCAGTACTTC; CDR3 protein: CASSSLTGMETQYF